This TCR beta chain derives from a study of regulatory T cells in long-lasting Graves disease. Time point reported: newly diagnosed GD, antithyroid drugs for less than 3 months. Preparation of the TCR library used RNA extracted from PBMCs. This clonotype was seen many times. Antigen: not known. General study results and limits: With persistent disease, TRBV28, TRBJ1-2 and TRBJ2-5 were the favored segments.

This CDR3 comprises 13 residues. Trimming removed 1 base from V and 4 bases from J, with 7 bases in between. CDR1 and CDR2 (germline): LGHDT, YNNKEL (reference sequence). Building of the TCR beta libraries involved iRepertoire HTBI primers and Arm-PCR of CDR3 regions. MiXCR, applied by TCRdb to the multiplex PCR reads, yields one record per CDR3 protein. The sample holds about 530,000 distinct CDR3 sequences, 15% to 20% seen once. The data were also submitted as part of a second study, on T cells in Graves' hyperthyroidism and ophthalmopathy.

Here the sequenced sample was peripheral blood mononuclear cells (PBMCs), taken at new diagnosis, from a patient treated with antithyroid drugs. This sequence was found in a woman between 40 and 65 years old with Graves disease. The chain joins TRBV3-1 to TRBJ2-5; no clear D. In nucleotides, the CDR3 is TGTGCCAGCAGCCAAGGACCGCCAGAGACCCAGTACTTC. Its translation: CASSQGPPETQYF.